This TCR beta chain comes out of a study of cytomegalovirus exposure and HLA in healthy donors. Trimming stripped 3 bases from V and 7 bases from J, with 11 bases between. Germline V gives CDR1 SGDLS, CDR2 YYNGEE. The CDR3 length is 13 residues. Study findings and constraints: TRBV6-2, TRBV6-3 and other indistinguishable V segments were excluded. HLA alleles were associated with some 17,000 TCR beta sequences in a later analysis at 0.05 false discovery rate. Productive status was seen about 87% or about 30% of the time for most TCR beta V segments in an earlier analysis. As a later analysis revealed, the rate of TCR association differed by HLA locus, with DRB1 most and HLA-C fewest.

Regarding this clone: Its antigen is still unknown.

Researchers ran the PCR with 60 Vbeta and 13 Jbeta primers. Sequenced by immunoSEQ multiplex PCR; TCRdb stores in-frame clones only, minus some. The table includes about 120,000 clones, around 80% detected once. The material sequenced was PBMCs. The rearrangement joins TRBV9 to TRBJ2-1; a possible D gene is TRBD1 (6 bases). This clonotype originated in a man aged 50-60 years in good health and CMV-seronegative. The CDR3 sequence is CASSAHTGNEQFF. CDR3 nucleotide sequence: TGTGCCAGCAGCGCCCATACAGGGAATGAGCAGTTCTTC.